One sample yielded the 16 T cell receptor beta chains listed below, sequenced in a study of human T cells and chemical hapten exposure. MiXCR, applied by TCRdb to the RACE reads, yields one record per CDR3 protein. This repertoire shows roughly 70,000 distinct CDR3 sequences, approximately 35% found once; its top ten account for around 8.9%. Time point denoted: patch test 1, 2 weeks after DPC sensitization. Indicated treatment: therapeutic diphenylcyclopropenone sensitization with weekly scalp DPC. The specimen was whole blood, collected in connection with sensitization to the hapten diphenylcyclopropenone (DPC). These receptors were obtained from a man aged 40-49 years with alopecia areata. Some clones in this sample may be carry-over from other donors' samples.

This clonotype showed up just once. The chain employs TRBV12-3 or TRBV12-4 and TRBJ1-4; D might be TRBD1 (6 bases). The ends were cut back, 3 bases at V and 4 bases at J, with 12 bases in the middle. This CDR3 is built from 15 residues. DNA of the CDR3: TGTGCCAGCAGTTTCCGCGGGACACGTAATGAAAAACTGTTTTTT. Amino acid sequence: CASSFRGTRNEKLFF.

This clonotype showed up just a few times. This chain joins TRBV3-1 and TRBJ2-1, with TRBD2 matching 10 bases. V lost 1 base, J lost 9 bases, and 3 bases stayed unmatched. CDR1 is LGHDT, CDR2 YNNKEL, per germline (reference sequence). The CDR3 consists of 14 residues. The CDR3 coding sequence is TGTGCCAGCAGCCAAGCGGCTAGCGGGGGTGAGCAGTTCTTC. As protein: CASSQAASGGEQFF.

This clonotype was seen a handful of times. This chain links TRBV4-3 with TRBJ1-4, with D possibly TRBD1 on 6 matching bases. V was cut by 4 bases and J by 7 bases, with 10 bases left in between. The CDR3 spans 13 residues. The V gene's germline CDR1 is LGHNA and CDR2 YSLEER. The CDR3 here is CASSRGPLEKLFF. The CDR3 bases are TGCGCCAGCAGCCGGGGGCCACTTGAAAAACTGTTTTTT.

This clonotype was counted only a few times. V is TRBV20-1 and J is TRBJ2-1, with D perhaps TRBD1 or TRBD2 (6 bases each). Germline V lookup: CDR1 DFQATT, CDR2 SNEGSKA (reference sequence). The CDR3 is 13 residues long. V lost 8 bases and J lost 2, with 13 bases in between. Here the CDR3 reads CSFRGGTYNEQFF. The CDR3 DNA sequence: TGCAGTTTCAGAGGGGGGACCTACAATGAGCAGTTCTTC.

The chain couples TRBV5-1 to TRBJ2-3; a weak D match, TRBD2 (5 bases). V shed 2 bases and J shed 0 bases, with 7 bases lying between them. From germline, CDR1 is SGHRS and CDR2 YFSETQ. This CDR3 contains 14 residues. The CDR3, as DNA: TGCGCCAGCAGCTTACCGGGAAGCACAGATACGCAGTATTTT. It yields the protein CASSLPGSTDTQYF.

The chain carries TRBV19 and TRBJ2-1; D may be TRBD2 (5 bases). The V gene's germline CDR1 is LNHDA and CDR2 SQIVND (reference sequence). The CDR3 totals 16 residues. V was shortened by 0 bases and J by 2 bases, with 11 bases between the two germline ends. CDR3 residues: CASSIDTGVTYNEQFF. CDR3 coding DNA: TGTGCCAGTAGTATAGATACCGGGGTCACCTACAATGAGCAGTTCTTC. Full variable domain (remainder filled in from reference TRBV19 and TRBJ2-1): DGGITQSPKYLFRKEGQNVTLSCEQNLNHDAMYWYRQDPGQGLRLIYYSQIVNDFQKGDIAEGYSVSREKKESFPLTVTSAQKNPTAFYLCASSIDTGVTYNEQFFGPGTRLTVL.

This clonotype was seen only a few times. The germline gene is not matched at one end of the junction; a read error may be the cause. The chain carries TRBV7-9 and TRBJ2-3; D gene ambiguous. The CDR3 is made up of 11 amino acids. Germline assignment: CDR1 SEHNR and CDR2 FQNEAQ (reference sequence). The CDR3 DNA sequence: TGTGCCAGCAGCTCTTATCCTGCAGCGAATTTT. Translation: CASSSYPAANF.

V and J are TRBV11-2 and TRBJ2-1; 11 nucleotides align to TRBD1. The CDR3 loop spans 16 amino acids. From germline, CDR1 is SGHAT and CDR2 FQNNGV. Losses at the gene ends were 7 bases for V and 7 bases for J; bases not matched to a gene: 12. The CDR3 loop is CASKLRPGQGENEQFF. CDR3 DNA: TGTGCCAGCAAATTACGACCGGGACAGGGGGAAAATGAGCAGTTCTTC.

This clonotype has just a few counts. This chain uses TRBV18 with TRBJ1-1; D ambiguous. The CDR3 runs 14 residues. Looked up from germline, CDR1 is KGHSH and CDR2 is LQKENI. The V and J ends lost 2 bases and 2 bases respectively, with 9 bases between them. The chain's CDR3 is CASSPIGYNTEAFF. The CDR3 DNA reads TGTGCCAGCTCACCAATAGGCTACAACACTGAAGCTTTCTTT.

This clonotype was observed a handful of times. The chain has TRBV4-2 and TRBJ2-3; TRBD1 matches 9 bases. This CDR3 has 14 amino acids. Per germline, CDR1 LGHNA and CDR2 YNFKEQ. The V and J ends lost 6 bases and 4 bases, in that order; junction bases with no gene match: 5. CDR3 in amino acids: CASRRDREADTQYF. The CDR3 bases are TGTGCCAGCAGGCGGGACAGGGAGGCAGATACGCAGTATTTT.

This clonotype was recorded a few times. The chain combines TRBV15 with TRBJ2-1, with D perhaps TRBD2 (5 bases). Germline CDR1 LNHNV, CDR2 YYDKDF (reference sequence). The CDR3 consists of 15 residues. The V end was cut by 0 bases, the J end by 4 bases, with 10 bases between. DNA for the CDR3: TGTGCCACCAGCAGAGAGCGGGTGGGATACAATGAGCAGTTCTTC. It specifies CATSRERVGYNEQFF.

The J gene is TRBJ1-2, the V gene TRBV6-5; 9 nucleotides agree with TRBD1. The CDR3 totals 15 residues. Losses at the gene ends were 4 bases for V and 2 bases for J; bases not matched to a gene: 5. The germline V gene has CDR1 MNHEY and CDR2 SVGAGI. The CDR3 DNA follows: TGTGCCAGCAGTTTCGGGACAGGGAAGAACTATGGCTACACCTTC. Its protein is CASSFGTGKNYGYTF.

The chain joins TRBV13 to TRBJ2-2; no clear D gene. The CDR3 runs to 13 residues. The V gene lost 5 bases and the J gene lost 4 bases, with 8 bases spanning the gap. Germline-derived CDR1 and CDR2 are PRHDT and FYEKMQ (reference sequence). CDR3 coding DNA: TGTGCCAGCAGCCGCCGAGGCACCGGGGAGCTGTTTTTT. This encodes CASSRRGTGELFF.

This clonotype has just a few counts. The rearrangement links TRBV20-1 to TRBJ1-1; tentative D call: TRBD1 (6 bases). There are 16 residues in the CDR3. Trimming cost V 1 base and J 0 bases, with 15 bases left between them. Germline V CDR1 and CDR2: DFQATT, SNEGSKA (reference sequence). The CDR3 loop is CSARAWRGRMNTEAFF. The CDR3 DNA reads TGCAGTGCTAGAGCCTGGCGGGGGCGAATGAACACTGAAGCTTTCTTT.

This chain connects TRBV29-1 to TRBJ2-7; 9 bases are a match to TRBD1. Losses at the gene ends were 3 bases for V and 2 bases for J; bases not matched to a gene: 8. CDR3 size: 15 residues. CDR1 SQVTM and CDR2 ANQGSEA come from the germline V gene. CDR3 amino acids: CSVDLGGQGTYEQYF. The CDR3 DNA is TGCAGCGTTGATTTGGGGGGACAGGGTACCTACGAGCAGTACTTC.

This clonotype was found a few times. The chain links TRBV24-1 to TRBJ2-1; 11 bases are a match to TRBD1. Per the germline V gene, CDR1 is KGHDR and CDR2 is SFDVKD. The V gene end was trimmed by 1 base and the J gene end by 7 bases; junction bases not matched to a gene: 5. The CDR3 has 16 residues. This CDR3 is CATSDFGTGGGNEQFF. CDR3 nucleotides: TGTGCCACCAGTGATTTTGGGACAGGGGGAGGGAATGAGCAGTTCTTC.